This entry concerns a single T cell receptor beta chain. The antigen is undetermined. This CDR3 has 15 amino acids. Germline V gene lookup returns CDR1 SGHRS and CDR2 YFSETQ. With V trimmed by 2 bases and J by 0 bases, 2 bases remained unmatched. This sample is drawn from a study of T cell responses to AZD1222 COVID-19 vaccine. Findings and limits, study-wide: The study reported that nearly half of spike-specific TCRs target unmutated variant regions.

Only in-frame clones appear in the TCRdb table, and some are missing; sequencing was by immunoSEQ multiplex PCR. Of about 150,000 clones listed, 75% to 95% were seen once; the top ten hold under 4%. The chain recombines TRBV5-1 with TRBJ1-3, with TRBD1 matching 7 bases. This receptor was obtained from an adult who received the AZD1222 COVID-19 vaccine. Material: peripheral blood, obtained 28 days after the second AZD1222 dose. DNA for the CDR3: TGCGCCAGCAGCTTAACAGGGGACTCTGGAAACACCATATATTTT. Translating it yields CASSLTGDSGNTIYF.